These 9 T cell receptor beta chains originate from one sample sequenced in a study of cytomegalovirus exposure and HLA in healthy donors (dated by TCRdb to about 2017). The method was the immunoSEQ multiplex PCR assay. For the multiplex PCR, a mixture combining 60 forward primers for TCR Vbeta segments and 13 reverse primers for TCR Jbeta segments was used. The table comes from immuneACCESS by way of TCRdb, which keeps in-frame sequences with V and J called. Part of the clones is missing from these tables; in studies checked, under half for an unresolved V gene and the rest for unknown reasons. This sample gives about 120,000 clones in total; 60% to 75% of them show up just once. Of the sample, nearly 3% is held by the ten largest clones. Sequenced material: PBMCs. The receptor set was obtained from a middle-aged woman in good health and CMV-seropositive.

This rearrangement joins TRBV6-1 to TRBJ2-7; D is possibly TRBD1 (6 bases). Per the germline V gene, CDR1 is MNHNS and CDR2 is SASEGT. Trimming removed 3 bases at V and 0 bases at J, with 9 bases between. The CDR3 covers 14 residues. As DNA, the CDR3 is TGTGCCAGCAGTGACGGGACATACTCCTACGAGCAGTACTTC. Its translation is CASSDGTYSYEQYF.

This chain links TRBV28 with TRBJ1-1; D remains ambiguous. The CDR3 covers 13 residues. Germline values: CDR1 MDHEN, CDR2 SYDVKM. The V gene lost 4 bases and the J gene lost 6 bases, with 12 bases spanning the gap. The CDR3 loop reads CASSSRRRAEAFF. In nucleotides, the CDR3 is TGTGCCAGCAGTTCTAGGAGGCGGGCTGAAGCTTTCTTT.

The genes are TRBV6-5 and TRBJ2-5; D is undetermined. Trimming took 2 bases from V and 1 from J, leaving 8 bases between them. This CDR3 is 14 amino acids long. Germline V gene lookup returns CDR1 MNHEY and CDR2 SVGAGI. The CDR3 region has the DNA TGTGCCAGCAGTTACGGGCAGTTCCAAGAGACCCAGTACTTC. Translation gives CASSYGQFQETQYF.

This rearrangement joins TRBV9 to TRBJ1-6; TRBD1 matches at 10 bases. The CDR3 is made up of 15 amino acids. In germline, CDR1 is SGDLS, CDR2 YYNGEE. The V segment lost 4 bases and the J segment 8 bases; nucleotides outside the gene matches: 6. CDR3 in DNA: TGTGCCAGCAGCCTTCGGACAGGGGGGGATTCACCCCTCCACTTT. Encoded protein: CASSLRTGGDSPLHF. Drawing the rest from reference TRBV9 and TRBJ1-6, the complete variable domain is DSGVTQTPKHLITATGQRVTLRCSPRSGDLSVYWYQQSLDQGLQFLIQYYNGEERAKGNILERFSAQQFPDLHSELNLSSLELGDSALYFCASSLRTGGDSPLHFGNGTRLTVT.

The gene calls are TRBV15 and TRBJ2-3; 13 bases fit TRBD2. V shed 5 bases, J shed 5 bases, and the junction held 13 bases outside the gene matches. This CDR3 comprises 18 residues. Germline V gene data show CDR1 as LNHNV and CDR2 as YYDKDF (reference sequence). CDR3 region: CATSLGTSGIPRVDTQYF. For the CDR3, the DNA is TGTGCCACCAGCCTGGGGACTAGCGGGATCCCCCGTGTAGATACGCAGTATTTT.

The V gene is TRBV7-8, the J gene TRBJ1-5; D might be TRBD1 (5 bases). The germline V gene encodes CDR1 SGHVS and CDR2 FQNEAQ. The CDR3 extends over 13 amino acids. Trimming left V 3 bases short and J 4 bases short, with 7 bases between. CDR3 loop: CASSLGPNQPQHF. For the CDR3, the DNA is TGTGCCAGCAGCTTGGGGCCGAATCAGCCCCAGCATTTT.

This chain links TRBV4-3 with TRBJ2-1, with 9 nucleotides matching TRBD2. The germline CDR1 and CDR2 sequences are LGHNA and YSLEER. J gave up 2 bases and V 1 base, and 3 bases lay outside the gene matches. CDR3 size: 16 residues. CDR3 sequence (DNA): TGCGCCAGCAGCCAAGTTAGCGGGAGTGCCTACAATGAGCAGTTCTTC. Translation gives CASSQVSGSAYNEQFF.

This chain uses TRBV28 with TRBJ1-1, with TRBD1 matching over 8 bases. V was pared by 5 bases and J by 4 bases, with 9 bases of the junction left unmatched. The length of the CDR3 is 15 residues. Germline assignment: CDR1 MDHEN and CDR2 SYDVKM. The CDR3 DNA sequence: TGTGCCAGCAGTCTGCCAGGGGGCGCGGGCACTGAAGCTTTCTTT. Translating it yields CASSLPGGAGTEAFF.

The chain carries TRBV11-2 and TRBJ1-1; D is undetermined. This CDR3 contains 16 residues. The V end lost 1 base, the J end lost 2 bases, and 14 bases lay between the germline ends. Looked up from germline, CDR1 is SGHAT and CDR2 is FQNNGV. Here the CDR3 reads CASSLVSGFRNTEAFF. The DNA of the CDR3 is TGTGCCAGCAGCTTAGTGTCCGGGTTTCGTAACACTGAAGCTTTCTTT.